This T cell receptor beta chain was sequenced for a study of cytomegalovirus exposure and HLA in healthy donors. Study findings and constraints: In a later analysis, a genetic analysis reported fewer productive-TCR N-insertions in an Asian-associated ancestry cluster than the cohort average. It was reportedly the case that the classifier diagnosed cytomegalovirus status with high specificity and sensitivity.

This CDR3 has 15 residues. Between the trimmed V and J ends, which lost 0 bases and 11 bases, there was a span of 22 bases. Germline-derived CDR1 and CDR2 are SQVTM and ANQGSEA. As regards this clone: Its antigen is not identified.

60 Vbeta and 13 Jbeta primers were used in PCR. Profiled with immunoSEQ multiplex PCR; TCRdb holds only in-frame clones, not every one. Found here are under 95,000 clones, roughly 80% of them singletons; the top ten hold approximately 2%. The chain employs TRBV29-1 and TRBJ2-5; weak D call: TRBD1 (6 bases). The receptor comes from a boy aged 5-17 years in good health and CMV-seronegative. Sequencing was done on a sample of PBMCs. DNA for the CDR3: TGCAGCGTTGAAGATGGAAGGACAGTTAGTCAGGAGCAGTACTTC. Protein: CSVEDGRTVSQEQYF.